Following are 19 T cell receptor beta chains from one sample sequenced in a study of blood T cell repertoires in COVID-19. Assay used: immunoSEQ multiplex PCR; TCRdb lists only in-frame clones, some missing. Among under 300,000 clones listed, 70% to 85% were seen once. Sequencing was done on a sample of peripheral blood. The receptors here all came from a woman older than 75 with active or convalescent COVID-19.

The chain links TRBV28 to TRBJ1-2; maybe TRBD1 (5 bases). This CDR3 is built from 15 residues. Germline V gives CDR1 MDHEN, CDR2 SYDVKM. V was cut by 2 bases and J by 3 bases, with 13 bases left in between. CDR3 protein: CASSLGAGLDYGYTF. The CDR3 DNA reads as TGTGCCAGCAGTTTAGGGGCAGGCCTCGACTATGGCTACACCTTC.

The chain carries TRBV12-5 and TRBJ1-1; D not certain. CDR3 size: 13 residues. V lost 3 bases to trimming and J lost 6 bases, with 11 bases between them. Germline values: CDR1 LGHNT, CDR2 FRNRAP. The CDR3 loop is CASGFSGMAEAFF. The CDR3 DNA reads as TGTGCTAGTGGTTTCTCGGGGATGGCTGAAGCTTTCTTT.

This chain links TRBV27 with TRBJ1-2; D remains unclear. Trimming removed 3 bases at V and 4 bases at J, with 9 bases between. CDR1 and CDR2 from the germline V gene are MNHEY and SMNVEV (reference sequence). The CDR3 has 13 residues. The CDR3 coding sequence is TGTGCCAGCAGTTTCCCCGGAGGCTATGGCTACACCTTC. This codes for CASSFPGGYGYTF.

The chain uses TRBV3-1 (or the pseudogene TRBV3-2) and TRBJ1-1, with 7 positions matching TRBD1. The V segment lost 2 bases and the J segment 1 base; nucleotides outside the gene matches: 4. Germline V CDR1 and CDR2: LGHDT, YNNKEL (reference sequence). The CDR3 is 15 residues long. The CDR3 nucleotides are TGTGCCAGCAGCCAATTAGGGGGCGCGAACACTGAAGCTTTCTTT. Amino acids: CASSQLGGANTEAFF.

V usage is TRBV5-1 and J usage is TRBJ2-5; 8 positions agree with TRBD1. Germline CDR1 reads SGHRS; CDR2 reads YFSETQ. After removal of 5 bases from V and 1 base from J, the junction contained 4 bases not matched to a gene. The CDR3 runs to 14 residues. The CDR3 bases are TGCGCCAGCAGTGCCGGGACAGGCCAAGAGACCCAGTACTTC. This codes for CASSAGTGQETQYF.

This clone was counted a single time. The chain is built from TRBV28 and TRBJ2-7; TRBD2 matches 8 bases. CDR3 length: 14 residues. V was pared by 6 bases and J by 0 bases, with 4 bases of the junction left unmatched. Germline lookup yields CDR1 MDHEN and CDR2 SYDVKM. CDR3 residues: CASRPGGPSYEQYF. The CDR3 nucleotides read TGTGCCAGCAGACCGGGGGGGCCCTCCTACGAGCAGTACTTC.

The V gene is TRBV18, the J gene TRBJ2-7, with TRBD1 identical over 7 bases. This CDR3 has 14 amino acids. V was clipped by 5 bases and J by 6 bases; unmatched bases: 10. Germline V gene lookup returns CDR1 KGHSH and CDR2 LQKENI. The CDR3: CASSSGTVNTEQYF. CDR3 sequence (DNA): TGTGCCAGCTCATCAGGGACAGTAAATACCGAGCAGTACTTC.

The chain employs TRBV28 and TRBJ1-1, with 7 bases matching TRBD1. The CDR3 sequence is 14 residues long. V trimming: 5 bases; J trimming: 9 bases; junction bases outside the gene matches: 12. Germline assignment: CDR1 MDHEN and CDR2 SYDVKM. Here the CDR3 reads CASSTGDSGLKAFF. Here the CDR3 DNA reads TGTGCCAGCAGTACAGGGGACAGCGGCTTGAAAGCTTTCTTT.

The V and J genes are TRBV5-1 and TRBJ2-1, with a tentative D call TRBD1 (6 bases). V shed 6 bases and J shed 8 bases, with 24 bases lying between them. The CDR3 consists of 16 residues. CDR1 is SGHRS and CDR2 is YFSETQ in the germline V gene. Here the CDR3 DNA reads TGCGCCAGCACCATAAAACAGGGCATGGTAGTGGATGAGCAGTTCTTC. This codes for CASTIKQGMVVDEQFF.

J is TRBJ2-3 and V is TRBV5-1, with no clear D. Per germline, CDR1 SGHRS and CDR2 YFSETQ. The CDR3 is 13 residues long. Trimming left V 4 bases short and J 0 bases short, with 6 bases between. DNA of the CDR3: TGCGCCAGCAGCATGTCTAGCACAGATACGCAGTATTTT. Its translation: CASSMSSTDTQYF.

Details on this clone: The same CDR3 also results from other DNA sequences found in this sample. The chain carries TRBV4-1 and TRBJ2-5; the D gene is possibly TRBD1 (5 bases). From germline, CDR1 is MGHRA and CDR2 YSYEKL. This CDR3 comprises 13 residues. Trimming took 5 bases from V and 2 from J, leaving 9 bases between them. As DNA, the CDR3 is TGCGCCAGCAGCAGACAGCTACAAGAGACCCAGTACTTC. Translating gives CASSRQLQETQYF.

The chain joins TRBV24-1 to TRBJ2-3; the match to TRBD2 covers 7 bases. The CDR3 loop spans 14 amino acids. Germline-derived CDR1 and CDR2 are KGHDR and SFDVKD. Losses at the gene ends were 3 bases for V and 5 bases for J; bases not matched to a gene: 4. CDR3 loop: CATSDAGVQDTQYF. CDR3 DNA: TGTGCCACCAGTGATGCGGGGGTGCAAGATACGCAGTATTTT.

This clone was observed a few times. This chain joins TRBV28 and TRBJ2-5, with D tentatively TRBD1 (6 bases). The CDR3 totals 17 residues. Trimming stripped 5 bases from V and 1 base from J, with 20 bases between. Germline CDR1 is MDHEN and CDR2 is SYDVKM. This CDR3 is CASSNLRAGVLQETQYF. Here the CDR3 DNA reads TGTGCCAGCAGTAACCTCAGGGCAGGGGTGCTCCAAGAGACCCAGTACTTC.

This chain joins TRBV10-1 and TRBJ1-1; D call uncertain. V lost 0 bases and J lost 0, with 17 bases in between. Germline V gene lookup returns CDR1 WNHNN and CDR2 SYGVQD (reference sequence). The CDR3 has 18 residues. DNA for the CDR3: TGCGCCAGCAGTGAGTCGGAAAAGAGGCAAAGAGTGAACACTGAAGCTTTCTTT. It is translated as CASSESEKRQRVNTEAFF.

The chain has TRBV28 and TRBJ1-5; perhaps TRBD1 as D (5 bases). Germline CDR1 is MDHEN and CDR2 is SYDVKM. The V end lost 5 bases, the J end lost 11 bases, and 13 bases lay between the germline ends. The CDR3 has 12 amino acids. CDR3 amino acids: CASSGGSVAQHF. CDR3 sequence (DNA): TGTGCCAGCAGTGGGGGGTCTGTGGCCCAGCATTTT.

The rearrangement joins TRBV5-1 to TRBJ2-1; tentative D call: TRBD2 (5 bases). V was trimmed by 0 bases and J by 2 bases, leaving 9 bases between them. This CDR3 is 15 amino acids long. CDR1 and CDR2 (germline): SGHRS, YFSETQ. The CDR3 coding sequence is TGCGCCAGCAGCTTGGCTAGCCCTACCTACAATGAGCAGTTCTTC. Its protein product is CASSLASPTYNEQFF.

J is TRBJ1-4 and V is TRBV6-5; no clear D gene. Trimming took off 4 bases at V and 6 bases at J, with 12 bases between the two ends. The CDR3 is made up of 14 amino acids. CDR1 is MNHEY and CDR2 is SVGAGI in the germline V gene. CDR3 coding DNA: TGTGCCAGCAGTTCCATTCTCCAGGATGAAAAACTGTTTTTT. Translated, it gives CASSSILQDEKLFF.

The V and J genes are TRBV6-5 and TRBJ2-7; 9 positions match TRBD1. The CDR3 is 14 residues long. V shed 6 bases, J shed 2 bases, and the junction held 5 bases outside the gene matches. The germline V gene encodes CDR1 MNHEY and CDR2 SVGAGI. CDR3 sequence reads: CASRGDRAAYEQYF. The CDR3 coding sequence is TGTGCCAGCAGGGGGGACAGGGCGGCCTACGAGCAGTACTTC.

This clone has only one observation. The CDR3 reads CASSPSHSADTQYF. CDR3 DNA sequence: TGTGCCAGCTCACCAAGTCACAGTGCAGATACGCAGTATTTT. The chain has TRBV18 and TRBJ2-3; D gene uncertain. Trimming pared 2 bases from V and 4 bases from J, leaving 10 bases between. Germline CDR1 is KGHSH and CDR2 is LQKENI. The CDR3 runs to 14 residues.